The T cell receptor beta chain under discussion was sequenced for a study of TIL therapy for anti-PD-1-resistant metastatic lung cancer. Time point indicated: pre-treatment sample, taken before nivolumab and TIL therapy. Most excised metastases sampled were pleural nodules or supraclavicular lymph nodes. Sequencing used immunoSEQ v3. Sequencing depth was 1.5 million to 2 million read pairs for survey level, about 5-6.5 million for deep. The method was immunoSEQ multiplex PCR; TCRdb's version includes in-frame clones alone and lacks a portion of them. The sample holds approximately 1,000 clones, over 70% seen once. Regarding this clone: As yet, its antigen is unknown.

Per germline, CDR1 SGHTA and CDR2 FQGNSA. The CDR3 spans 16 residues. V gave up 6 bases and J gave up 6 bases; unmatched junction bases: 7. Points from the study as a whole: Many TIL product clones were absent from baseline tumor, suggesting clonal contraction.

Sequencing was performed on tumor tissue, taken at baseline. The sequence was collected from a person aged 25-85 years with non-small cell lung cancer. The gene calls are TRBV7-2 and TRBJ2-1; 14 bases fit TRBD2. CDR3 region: CASSRGLAGVGNEQFF. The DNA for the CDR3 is TGTGCCAGCAGTAGGGGACTAGCGGGAGTCGGCAATGAGCAGTTCTTC.